This T cell receptor (beta chain) appears in the sequencing data of a study of T cells in Graves' hyperthyroidism and ophthalmopathy. Overall study context: At the time of initial diagnosis and before any treatment, peripheral blood was collected.

Germline CDR1 MGHRA, CDR2 YSYEKL. CDR3 length: 15 amino acids. Trimming stripped 1 base from V and 8 bases from J, with 17 bases between. The investigators amplified TCR beta CDR3 regions from RNA transcripts. During a first-round RT-PCR of the TCR CDR3, the HTBI primer set was used. One entry per CDR3 protein results from TCRdb running MiXCR on the multiplex PCR reads. The repertoire holds 500,000 to 650,000 distinct CDR3 sequences, with approximately 17% as singletons. Uncontrolled infection, other autoimmune disease, pregnancy or lactation led to exclusion. Ten or more counts support this clonotype.

The sequence derives from a woman between 18 and 29 years old with Graves' ophthalmopathy. V usage is TRBV4-1 and J usage is TRBJ1-1, with D hard to call. Material for sequencing was blood. CDR3 protein: CASSQAGMFLAEAFF. CDR3 DNA: TGCGCCAGCAGCCAAGCGGGCATGTTCTTAGCCGAAGCTTTCTTT.